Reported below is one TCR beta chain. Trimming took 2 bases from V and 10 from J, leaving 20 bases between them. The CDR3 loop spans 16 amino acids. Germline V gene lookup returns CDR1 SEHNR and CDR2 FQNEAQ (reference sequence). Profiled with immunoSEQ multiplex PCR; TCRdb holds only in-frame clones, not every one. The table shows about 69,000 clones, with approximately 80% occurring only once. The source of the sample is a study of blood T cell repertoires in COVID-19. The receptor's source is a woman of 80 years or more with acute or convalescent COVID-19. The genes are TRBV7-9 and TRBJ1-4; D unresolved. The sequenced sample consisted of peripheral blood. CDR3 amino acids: CASSLFGEESARKLFF. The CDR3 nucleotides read TGTGCCAGCAGCTTATTCGGAGAGGAGTCTGCGAGAAAACTGTTTTTT.